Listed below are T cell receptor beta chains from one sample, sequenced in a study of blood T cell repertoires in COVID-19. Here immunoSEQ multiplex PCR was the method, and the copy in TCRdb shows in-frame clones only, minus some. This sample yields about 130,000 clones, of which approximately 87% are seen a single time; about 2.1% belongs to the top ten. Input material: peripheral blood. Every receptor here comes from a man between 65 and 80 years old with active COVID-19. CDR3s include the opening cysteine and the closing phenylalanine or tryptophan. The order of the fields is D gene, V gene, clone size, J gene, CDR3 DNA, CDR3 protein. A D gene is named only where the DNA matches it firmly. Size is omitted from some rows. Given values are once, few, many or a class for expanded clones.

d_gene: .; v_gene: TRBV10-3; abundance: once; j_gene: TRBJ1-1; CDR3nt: TGTGCCATCAGTGAGTCGAAAAGGGCCGGGGCTGAAGCTTTCTTT; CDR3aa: CAISESKRAGAEAFF
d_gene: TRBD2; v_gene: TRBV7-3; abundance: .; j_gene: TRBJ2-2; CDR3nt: TGTGCCAGCAGCTCCCGGCCTCGGACTAGCGCCAACCGCGGCACCGGGGAGCTGTTTTTT; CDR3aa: CASSSRPRTSANRGTGELFF
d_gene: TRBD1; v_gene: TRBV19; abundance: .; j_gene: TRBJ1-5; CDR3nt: TGTGCCAGTAGACTCGGAGCAGGGGGCGAGCCCCAGCATTTT; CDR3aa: CASRLGAGGEPQHF
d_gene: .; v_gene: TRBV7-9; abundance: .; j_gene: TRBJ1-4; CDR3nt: TGTGCCAGCAGCTTCGGGTCAGGGGACGAAAAACTGTTTTTT; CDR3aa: CASSFGSGDEKLFF
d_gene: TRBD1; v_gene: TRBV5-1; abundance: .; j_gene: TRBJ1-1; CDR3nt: TGCGCCAGCAGCTCACAGGGGGCCGGAACTGAAGCTTTCTTT; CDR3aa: CASSSQGAGTEAFF
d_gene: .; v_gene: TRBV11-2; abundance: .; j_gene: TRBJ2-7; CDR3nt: TGTGCCACCGGGCCCTTACGGGGTGGACGACCCAACGAGCAGTACTTC; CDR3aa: CATGPLRGGRPNEQYF
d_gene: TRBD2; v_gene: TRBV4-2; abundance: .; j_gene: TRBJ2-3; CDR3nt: TGTGCCAGCAGCCAAGATGTAATAGCGGGAACCACAGATACGCAGTATTTT; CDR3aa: CASSQDVIAGTTDTQYF
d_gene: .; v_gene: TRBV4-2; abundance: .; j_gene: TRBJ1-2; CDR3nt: TGTGCCAGCAGCCTAAGCGCCGAAAACCTGAACAACTATGGCTACACCTTC; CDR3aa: CASSLSAENLNNYGYTF
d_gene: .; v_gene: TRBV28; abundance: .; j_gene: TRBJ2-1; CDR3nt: TGTGCCAGCAGTTTACGGGGTCTTGAGCAGTTCTTC; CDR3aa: CASSLRGLEQFF
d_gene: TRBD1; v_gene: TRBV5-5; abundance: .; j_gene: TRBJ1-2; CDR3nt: TGTGCCAGCAGCGCAGCAGGGGGCTATGGCTACACCTTC; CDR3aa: CASSAAGGYGYTF
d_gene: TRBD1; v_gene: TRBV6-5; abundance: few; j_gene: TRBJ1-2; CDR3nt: TGTGCCAGCAGCTCCGCGACAGGGGTTGGGGGCTACACCTTC; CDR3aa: CASSSATGVGGYTF
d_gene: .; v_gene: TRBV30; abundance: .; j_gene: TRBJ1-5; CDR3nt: TGTGCCTGGAGTGTGAGGGGGACGGCGAGCAATCAGCCCCAGCATTTT; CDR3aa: CAWSVRGTASNQPQHF
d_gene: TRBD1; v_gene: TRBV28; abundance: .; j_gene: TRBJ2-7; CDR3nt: TGTGCCAGCAGTCCCGACAGGGTAAGGTACGAGCAGTACTTC; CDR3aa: CASSPDRVRYEQYF
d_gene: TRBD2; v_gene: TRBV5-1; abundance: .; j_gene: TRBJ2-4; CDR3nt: TGCGCCAGCCCCGGGACCGGGGGGGGAGGAACCAAAAACATTCAGTACTTC; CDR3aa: CASPGTGGGGTKNIQYF
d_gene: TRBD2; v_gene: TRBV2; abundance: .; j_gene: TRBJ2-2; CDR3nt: TGTGCCAGCAGTGCGATTAGCGGGGGGAACACCGGGGAGCTGTTTTTT; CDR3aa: CASSAISGGNTGELFF
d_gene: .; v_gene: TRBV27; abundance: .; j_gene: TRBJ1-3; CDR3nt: TGTGCCAGCAGTTTTAGGGGCGGAAACACCATATATTTT; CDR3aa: CASSFRGGNTIYF
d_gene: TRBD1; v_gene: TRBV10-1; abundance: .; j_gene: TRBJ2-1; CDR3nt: TGCGCCAGCAGCCAAGGACAGGGAACCTACAATGAGCAGTTCTTC; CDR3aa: CASSQGQGTYNEQFF
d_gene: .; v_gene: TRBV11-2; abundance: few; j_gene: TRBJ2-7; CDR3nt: TGTGCCAGCAGCCTAAGTGGGGTACGAGGGTACGAGCAGTACTTC; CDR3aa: CASSLSGVRGYEQYF
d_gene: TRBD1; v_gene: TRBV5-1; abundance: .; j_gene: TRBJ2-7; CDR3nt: TGCGCCAGCAGCGATACAGGGGGCCCCTACGAGCAGTACTTC; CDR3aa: CASSDTGGPYEQYF
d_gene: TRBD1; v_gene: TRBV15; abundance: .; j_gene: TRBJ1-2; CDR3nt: TGTGCCACCAGCAGAGATCGTCGACAGGGGAGCGGCTACACCTTC; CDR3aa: CATSRDRRQGSGYTF
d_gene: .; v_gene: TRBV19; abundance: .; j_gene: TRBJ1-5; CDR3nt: TGTGCCTCCAAGAACGGGGTATGGGGACAGCCCCAGCATTTT; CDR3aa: CASKNGVWGQPQHF
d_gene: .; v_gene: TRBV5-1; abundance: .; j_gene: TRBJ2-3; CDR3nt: TGCGCCAGCAGCGCGGGACCCCCAAGATCTGGGGATACGCAGTATTTT; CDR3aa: CASSAGPPRSGDTQYF
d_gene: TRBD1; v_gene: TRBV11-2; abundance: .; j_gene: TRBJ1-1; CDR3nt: TGTGCCAGCAGGCTGAGCTACAGGGGTAGGAACACTGAAGCTTTCTTT; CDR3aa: CASRLSYRGRNTEAFF
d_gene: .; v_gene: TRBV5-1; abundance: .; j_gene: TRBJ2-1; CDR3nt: TGCGCCAGCAGCTTGGCCACTCATGCGGGAGAGCAGTTCTTC; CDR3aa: CASSLATHAGEQFF
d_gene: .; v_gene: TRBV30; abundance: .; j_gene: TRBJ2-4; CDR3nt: TGTGCCTGGGCCCAGACAGGAATAAACATTCAGTACTTC; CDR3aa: CAWAQTGINIQYF
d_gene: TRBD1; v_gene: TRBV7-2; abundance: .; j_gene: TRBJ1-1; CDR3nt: TGTGCCAGCATCAGGGACAGGGGTGGAACTGAAGCTTTCTTT; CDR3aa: CASIRDRGGTEAFF
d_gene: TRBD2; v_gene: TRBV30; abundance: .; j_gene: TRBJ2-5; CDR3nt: TGTGCCTGGAGTCAAAGCGGGATAGAGACCCAGTACTTC; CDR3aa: CAWSQSGIETQYF
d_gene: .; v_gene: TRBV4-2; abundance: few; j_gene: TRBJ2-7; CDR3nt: TGTGCCAGCAGCCAGTTAGGGGACGAGCAGTACTTC; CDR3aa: CASSQLGDEQYF
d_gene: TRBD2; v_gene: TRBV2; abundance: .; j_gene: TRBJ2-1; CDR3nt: TGTGCCAGCAGCCCAGGGCCTAGCGGGAGGCAGGGAGAGCAGTTCTTC; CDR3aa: CASSPGPSGRQGEQFF
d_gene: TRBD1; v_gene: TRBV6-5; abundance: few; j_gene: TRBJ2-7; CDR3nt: TGTGCCAGCAGCCAGGGACAGGGGGCCGAGCAGTACTTC; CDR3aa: CASSQGQGAEQYF
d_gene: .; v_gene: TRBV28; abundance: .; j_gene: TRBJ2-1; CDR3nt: TGTGCCAGCAGTGGAAGACAGGATGAGCAGTTCTTC; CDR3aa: CASSGRQDEQFF
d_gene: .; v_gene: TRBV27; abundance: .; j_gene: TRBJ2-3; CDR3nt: TGTGCCAGCAGTTTCGGGGTAGGCGATACGCAGTATTTT; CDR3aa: CASSFGVGDTQYF
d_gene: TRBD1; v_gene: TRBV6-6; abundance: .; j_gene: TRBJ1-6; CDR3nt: TGTGCCAGCAGTCGGGACGGGGCAGGGGGTAATTCACCCCTCCACTTT; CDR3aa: CASSRDGAGGNSPLHF